This T cell receptor beta chain was observed in a study of T cell responses to AZD1222 COVID-19 vaccine. About the study: Pooling covered second doses at about 4 or about 12 weeks.

A remark on this clone: Its specificity is unknown.

Trimming took off 8 bases at V and 4 bases at J, with 11 bases between the two ends. Germline V gives CDR1 KGHSH, CDR2 LQKENI. The CDR3 contains 12 residues. Study-wide results and caveats: Baseline serology detected seropositivity in only five or six AZD1222 recipients.

TCRdb's table, derived via immunoSEQ multiplex PCR, lists solely in-frame clones and lacks some. The sample includes some 120,000 clones, about 88% of them seen just once. Sequences were derived from peripheral blood, sampled on day 0 of AZD1222 vaccination. The receptor's source is an adult in good health. The chain carries TRBV18 and TRBJ1-2; D gene unclear. The CDR3 DNA follows: TGTGCCAGCCTAGACCTGTCCTATGGCTACACCTTC. Translation: CASLDLSYGYTF. The variable domain in full, completed from reference TRBV18 and TRBJ1-2, reads NAGVMQNPRHLVRRRGQEARLRCSPMKGHSHVYWYRQLPEEGLKFMVYLQKENIIDESGMPKERFSAEFPKEGPSILRIQQVVRGDSAAYFCASLDLSYGYTFGSGTRLTVV.